Listed here are 30 T cell receptor beta chains from one sample, sequenced in a study of T cells in Graves' hyperthyroidism and ophthalmopathy. Using RNA transcripts as the source, TCR beta CDR3 regions were amplified. The HTBI set primed first-round TCR CDR3 RT-PCR. TCRdb recomputed calls from the multiplex PCR reads with MiXCR, one row per CDR3 protein. The sample includes fewer than 250,000 distinct CDR3 sequences, around 25% seen only once; the top ten take under 40%. Sequenced: blood. The source of these receptors is a woman between 40 and 50 years old with Graves' ophthalmopathy.

This sequence joins TRBV28 and TRBJ2-5; 13 bases align to TRBD2. The CDR3 has 19 amino acids. Germline CDR1 MDHEN, CDR2 SYDVKM. V lost 4 bases, J lost 4 bases, and 15 bases stayed unmatched. CDR3 sequence (DNA): TGTGCCAGCAGTTCGGTGACTAGCGGGAGGCGTTTCGTAGGAGAGACCCAGTACTTC. Translating gives CASSSVTSGRRFVGETQYF.

This clonotype occurred many times. The chain is built from TRBV20-1 and TRBJ2-7; TRBD2 aligns across 8 bases. The germline gives CDR1 DFQATT, CDR2 SNEGSKA (reference sequence). V shed 6 bases, J shed 7 bases, and the junction held 14 bases outside the gene matches. The CDR3 has 14 amino acids. CDR3 amino acids: CSARRPGGLGEQYF. CDR3 DNA sequence: TGCAGTGCGAGACGACCGGGAGGGTTGGGAGAGCAGTACTTC.

This clonotype was counted a single time. The chain joins TRBV7-9 to TRBJ1-2; D possibly corresponds to TRBD1 (5 bases). V shed 5 bases and J shed 3 bases, with 16 bases lying between them. The CDR3 is 15 amino acids. Germline values: CDR1 SEHNR, CDR2 FQNEAQ (reference sequence). The CDR3 bases are TGTGCCAGCAGCCCACCTGGGCAGGGCGACTATGGCTACACCTTC. Amino acid sequence: CASSPPGQGDYGYTF.

This sequence joins TRBV29-1 and TRBJ2-7, with a weak D call TRBD1 (6 bases). Germline V gene data show CDR1 as SQVTM and CDR2 as ANQGSEA. This CDR3 has 11 residues. Trimming pared 6 bases from V and 1 base from J, leaving 7 bases between. This CDR3 is CSVQGSYEQYF. CDR3 DNA: TGCAGCGTCCAGGGGTCCTACGAGCAGTACTTC.

This clonotype has ten or more counts. This sequence joins TRBV28 and TRBJ2-5; the match to TRBD1 covers 7 bases. Trimming cost V 4 bases and J 5 bases; bases outside gene matches: 10. The germline V gene has CDR1 MDHEN and CDR2 SYDVKM. CDR3 length: 15 amino acids. The CDR3 DNA reads as TGTGCCAGCAGTTCAATGACAGGGTTAGGGGAGACCCAGTACTTC. Protein product: CASSSMTGLGETQYF.

This clonotype was counted at least ten times. The V call is TRBV11-2, the J call TRBJ2-7; D may correspond to TRBD1 or TRBD2 (5 bases each). V was cut by 0 bases and J by 2 bases, with 11 bases left in between. Per germline, CDR1 SGHAT and CDR2 FQNNGV. The CDR3 consists of 15 residues. CDR3 nucleotides: TGTGCCAGCAGCTTAGAAGGGACGCGCGCCTACGAGCAGTACTTC. Translation gives CASSLEGTRAYEQYF.

This clonotype was found many times. The chain uses TRBV14 and TRBJ2-7; D remains unclear. V was trimmed by 2 bases and J by 4 bases, leaving 3 bases between them. Germline CDR1 reads SGHDN; CDR2 reads FVKESK. The CDR3 runs 11 residues. The CDR3 reads CASSQKYEQYF. CDR3 nucleotide sequence: TGTGCCAGCAGCCAAAAGTACGAGCAGTACTTC.

This clonotype was seen ten or more times. At one boundary the junction diverges from the germline segment, which might be a read error. CDR3 loop: CASLGTASNEQYF. CDR3 DNA: TGTGCCAGCCTCGGGACCGCCTCCAACGAGCAGTACTTC. The rearrangement joins TRBV11-1 to TRBJ2-7, with D perhaps given as TRBD1 or TRBD2 (5 bases each). CDR1 SGHAT and CDR2 FQDESV come from the germline V gene (reference sequence). The CDR3 totals 13 residues.

There are many counts of this clonotype. The rearrangement joins TRBV6-1 to TRBJ1-3; 9 bases are a match to TRBD1. The length of the CDR3 is 19 residues. Germline V lookup: CDR1 MNHNS, CDR2 SASEGT. The trim removed 4 bases at V and 4 bases at J, leaving 17 bases unmatched. CDR3 nucleotides: TGTGCCAGCAGTGGGACAGGGGACTTTAATTTTGTGGACGGAAACACCATATATTTT. This translates into CASSGTGDFNFVDGNTIYF.

This clonotype was counted at least ten times. The chain recombines TRBV19 with TRBJ1-3, with D possibly being TRBD1 (6 bases). Looked up from germline, CDR1 is LNHDA and CDR2 is SQIVND (reference sequence). The CDR3 totals 16 residues. Trimming removed 6 bases from V and 1 base from J, with 16 bases in between. CDR3 sequence reads: CASSINRVPSGNTIYF. In DNA form, the CDR3 reads TGTGCCAGTAGCATCAACAGGGTACCATCTGGAAACACCATATATTTT. The full variable domain, in which reference TRBV19 and TRBJ1-3 provide the parts outside the CDR3, is DGGITQSPKYLFRKEGQNVTLSCEQNLNHDAMYWYRQDPGQGLRLIYYSQIVNDFQKGDIAEGYSVSREKKESFPLTVTSAQKNPTAFYLCASSINRVPSGNTIYFGEGSWLTVV.

This clonotype came up many times. V gene TRBV20-1 combines with J gene TRBJ1-6; D remains ambiguous. The germline CDR1 and CDR2 sequences are DFQATT and SNEGSKA (reference sequence). The length of the CDR3 is 13 residues. V lost 6 bases to trimming and J lost 8 bases, with 14 bases between them. The CDR3 bases are TGCAGTGCCCCGGACTATCGAGATTCACCCCTCCACTTT. Translation gives CSAPDYRDSPLHF.

This clonotype was seen many times. This sequence joins TRBV12-3 or TRBV12-4 and TRBJ2-7, with TRBD1 matching 9 bases. Trimming took 3 bases from V and 1 from J; bases not matched to a gene: 10. CDR3 length: 17 amino acids. CDR3 region: CASSFGTRDRDSYEQYF. The CDR3 bases are TGTGCCAGCAGTTTCGGGACCCGGGACAGGGATTCCTACGAGCAGTACTTC.

This clonotype was recorded at least ten times. The chain uses TRBV2 and TRBJ1-4, with D possibly being TRBD1 (6 bases). The length of the CDR3 is 13 residues. In germline, CDR1 is SNHLY, CDR2 FYNNEI. The germline V and J ends were trimmed by 7 bases and 7 bases, with 13 bases remaining between them. This CDR3 reads CASIRTAGEKLFF. DNA for the CDR3: TGTGCCAGCATTAGGACAGCAGGTGAAAAACTGTTTTTT.

In this sample, this clonotype turned up many times. This sequence joins TRBV28 and TRBJ2-7; 7 nucleotides align to TRBD2. This CDR3 comprises 14 residues. J lost 3 bases, V lost 3 bases, and 5 bases had no gene match. Germline V gene data show CDR1 as MDHEN and CDR2 as SYDVKM. For the CDR3, the DNA is TGTGCCAGCAGTTTCAGCGGACTAGTCTACGAGCAGTACTTC. Translation gives CASSFSGLVYEQYF.

This clonotype showed up many times. The gene calls are TRBV5-1 and TRBJ2-7; tentative D call: TRBD1 (5 bases). V shed 4 bases and J shed 2 bases, with 13 bases lying between them. The CDR3 covers 14 residues. Germline CDR1 and CDR2: SGHRS and YFSETQ. In DNA form, the CDR3 reads TGCGCCAGCAGCCAAACAGGAGTAACCTACGAGCAGTACTTC. It is translated as CASSQTGVTYEQYF.

Worth noting for this clonotype: This clone may be a read error of a much larger clone one base away. This CDR3 fails to terminate in the conserved phenylalanine or tryptophan, so it likely reflects a read error. V and J are TRBV5-1 and TRBJ1-1, with 10 nucleotides matching TRBD1. CDR1 and CDR2 from the germline V gene are SGHRS and YFSETQ. V gave up 2 bases and J gave up 9 bases; unmatched junction bases: 10. CDR3 length equals 15 residues. The CDR3 nucleotides read TGCGCCAGCAGCTTTTTCTCCGGGACAGGGGAAAAAGCTTTCCTT. Translated, it gives CASSFFSGTGEKAFL.

This clonotype was detected many times. The J gene is TRBJ1-1, the V gene TRBV12-3 or TRBV12-4, with no clear D. This CDR3 is 19 amino acids long. V lost 2 bases, J lost 0 bases, and 22 bases lay in between. CDR3 coding DNA: TGTGCCAGCAGTTTACTAGGGTCTGCTTTCGGTCAGATGAACACTGAAGCTTTCTTT. Amino acids: CASSLLGSAFGQMNTEAFF.

This sequence joins TRBV6-5 and TRBJ2-7, with 13 bases fitting TRBD2. Germline V lookup: CDR1 MNHEY, CDR2 SVGAGI. The CDR3 is made up of 15 amino acids. Losses at the gene ends were 4 bases for V and 4 bases for J; bases not matched to a gene: 4. The CDR3 DNA sequence: TGTGCCAGCAGTTCGACTAGCGGGAGGAGTTACGAGCAGTACTTC. It translates to CASSSTSGRSYEQYF.

The chain is built from TRBV28 and TRBJ2-5; 9 positions match TRBD2. This CDR3 comprises 17 residues. J lost 4 bases, V lost 3 bases, and 12 bases had no gene match. CDR1 is MDHEN, CDR2 SYDVKM, per germline. The CDR3 sequence: CASSFLGYSGSGETQYF. The CDR3, as DNA: TGTGCCAGCAGTTTCCTAGGGTATAGCGGGAGTGGAGAGACCCAGTACTTC.

This clonotype was observed a handful of times. This sequence joins TRBV12-3 or TRBV12-4 and TRBJ2-5; 14 bases are a match to TRBD2. The CDR3 is 17 residues long. V lost 5 bases and J lost 0; bases outside the gene matches: 5. The CDR3 spells CASSPGLAGVNQETQYF. The CDR3 DNA reads as TGTGCCAGCAGTCCGGGACTAGCGGGAGTAAACCAAGAGACCCAGTACTTC.

This clonotype was recorded once. V is TRBV19 and J is TRBJ2-7; D uncertain. The end of the DNA is better explained by TRBJ2-1, so the J call may be wrong. The CDR3 is 14 residues long. Germline CDR1 reads LNHDA; CDR2 reads SQIVND (reference sequence). CDR3 nucleotides: TGTGCCAGTAGTATTCAAAACCGCGGATACGAGCAGTTCTTC. This gives the protein CASSIQNRGYEQFF.

Comments on this clonotype: A much larger clonotype is one base distant, so this may be a read error. V gene TRBV28 combines with J gene TRBJ1-1, with TRBD1 identical over 7 bases. Germline-derived CDR1 and CDR2 are MDHEN and SYDVKM. The CDR3 covers 14 residues. The trim removed 3 bases at V and 7 bases at J, leaving 8 bases unmatched. The CDR3 spells CASSFTGVGGEAFF. Here the CDR3 DNA reads TGTGCCAGCAGTTTTACAGGGGTCGGAGGTGAAGCTTTCTTT.

This clonotype came up a few times. CDR3 nucleotides: TGTGCCAGCAGCCCCTTAGGGACTAACCTGAACTACGAGCAGTACTTC. Its translation: CASSPLGTNLNYEQYF. The chain combines TRBV4-2 with TRBJ2-7, with TRBD2 identical over 7 bases. CDR1 and CDR2 from the germline V gene are LGHNA and YNFKEQ. There are 16 residues in the CDR3. The V gene end was trimmed by 4 bases and the J gene end by 3 bases; junction bases not matched to a gene: 12.

This clonotype was recorded at least ten times. This chain uses TRBV7-3 with TRBJ2-5, with no clear D. The V end lost 2 bases, the J end lost 4 bases, and 5 bases lay between the germline ends. Germline V gene data show CDR1 as SGHTA and CDR2 as FQGTGA. The CDR3 loop spans 12 amino acids. In nucleotides, the CDR3 is TGTGCCAGCAGCTTACACGGAGAGACCCAGTACTTC. This translates into CASSLHGETQYF.

This chain links TRBV30 with TRBJ2-4, with 9 bases fitting TRBD1. CDR1 and CDR2 from the germline V gene are GTSNPN and SVGIG (reference sequence). V shed 7 bases and J 4 bases; nucleotides not matched to a gene: 14. This CDR3 is built from 16 residues. The CDR3 DNA follows: TGTGCCTTGGACAAGGCGGGACAGGGAACTAAAAACATTCAGTACTTC. Amino acid sequence: CALDKAGQGTKNIQYF.

The gene calls are TRBV7-2 and TRBJ2-7, with D tentatively TRBD1 or TRBD2 (5 bases each). Looked up from germline, CDR1 is SGHTA and CDR2 is FQGNSA. The CDR3 sequence is 13 residues long. Trimming stripped 3 bases from V and 3 bases from J, with 9 bases between. The CDR3 loop is CASSFRDGYEQYF. The CDR3 DNA sequence: TGTGCCAGCAGCTTCCGGGACGGCTACGAGCAGTACTTC.

This chain connects TRBV24-1 to TRBJ2-6; 9 positions agree with TRBD2. Germline CDR1 is KGHDR and CDR2 is SFDVKD. After removal of 4 bases from V and 2 bases from J, the junction contained 8 bases not matched to a gene. There are 18 residues in the CDR3. DNA for the CDR3: TGTGCCACCAGTGAGAAAGGGACTAGCCCCCCTGGGGCCAACGTCCTGACTTTC. Encoded protein: CATSEKGTSPPGANVLTF.

This clonotype was seen many times. The chain employs TRBV20-1 and TRBJ1-2, with 9 bases identical to TRBD1. The length of the CDR3 is 14 residues. J gave up 8 bases and V 0 bases, and 7 bases lay outside the gene matches. Per the germline V gene, CDR1 is DFQATT and CDR2 is SNEGSKA (reference sequence). CDR3 residues: CSARDPGQGSGYTF. Here the CDR3 DNA reads TGCAGTGCTAGAGACCCGGGACAGGGAAGCGGCTACACCTTC.

Many counts were recorded for this clonotype. The V gene is TRBV27, the J gene TRBJ1-1; D uncertain. This CDR3 region has 14 residues. Trimming cost V 2 bases and J 0 bases, with 7 bases left between them. Germline lookup yields CDR1 MNHEY and CDR2 SMNVEV (reference sequence). CDR3 sequence (DNA): TGTGCCAGCAGTTTAAAGGAAATGAACACTGAAGCTTTCTTT. It yields the protein CASSLKEMNTEAFF.

This clonotype occurred many times. The chain links TRBV6-1 to TRBJ1-5; 7 bases match TRBD1. After removal of 8 bases from V and 6 bases from J, the junction contained 10 bases not matched to a gene. The CDR3 runs 14 residues. The germline V gene encodes CDR1 MNHNS and CDR2 SASEGT. In DNA form, the CDR3 reads TGTGCCAGCGGCCGACAGGGAGTCCTTCAGCCCCAGCATTTT. Protein product: CASGRQGVLQPQHF.